The 21 T cell receptor beta chains below come from one sample, sequenced in a study of cytomegalovirus exposure and HLA in healthy donors. PCR was performed using 60 Vbeta and 13 Jbeta primers. The method was immunoSEQ multiplex PCR; TCRdb's version includes in-frame clones alone and lacks a portion of them. Of fewer than 200,000 clones in the sample, 81% were seen once. Sequenced input: PBMCs. The origin of the receptors is a woman aged 25-40 years in good health and CMV-seronegative.

The rearrangement joins TRBV7-8 to TRBJ2-3, with 14 bases aligning to TRBD2. Trimming removed 2 bases from V and 5 bases from J; junction bases left unmatched: 18. The CDR3 has 21 residues. Looked up from germline, CDR1 is SGHVS and CDR2 is FQNEAQ. The CDR3 spells CASSLTSSGTSGSRRLDTQYF. CDR3 sequence (DNA): TGTGCCAGCAGCTTAACGTCTTCCGGGACTAGCGGGAGTAGACGTCTAGATACGCAGTATTTT. Together with reference TRBV7-8 and TRBJ2-3, the CDR3 gives the full variable domain: GAGVSQSPRYKVAKRGQDVALRCDPISGHVSLFWYQQALGQGPEFLTYFQNEAQLDKSGLPSDRFFAERPEGSVSTLKIQRTQQEDSAVYLCASSLTSSGTSGSRRLDTQYFGPGTRLTVL.

The rearrangement links TRBV15 to TRBJ2-5; 7 nucleotides align to TRBD1. TRBJ2-7 matches the DNA end more closely, so the J call is doubtful. The CDR3 length is 13 residues. Per the germline V gene, CDR1 is LNHNV and CDR2 is YYDKDF (reference sequence). The CDR3 protein is CATSRDRFNEQYF. CDR3 nucleotides: TGTGCCACCAGCAGGGACAGGTTCAACGAGCAGTACTTC.

This chain joins TRBV19 and TRBJ2-1; weak D call: TRBD1 (5 bases). Germline CDR1 reads LNHDA; CDR2 reads SQIVND (reference sequence). The CDR3 loop spans 12 amino acids. Trimming shortened V by 5 bases and J by 6 bases, and 8 bases separated the two germline ends. The CDR3 DNA reads as TGTGCCAGTAGTCCAGGGTTCAATGAGCAGTTCTTC. Its translation is CASSPGFNEQFF.

This clone has a handful of counts. CDR3 in amino acids: CASSLAGDEQYF. In DNA form, the CDR3 reads TGTGCCAGCAGCTTGGCCGGGGACGAGCAGTACTTC. The rearrangement uses TRBV5-6 and TRBJ2-7; possible D gene TRBD2, 5 bases. V gave up 0 bases and J gave up 5 bases, with 6 bases separating them. The V gene's germline CDR1 is SGHDT and CDR2 YYEEEE. The CDR3 consists of 12 residues.

This chain uses TRBV7-2 with TRBJ1-2; D not resolved. The V end lost 5 bases, the J end lost 0 bases, and 13 bases lay between the germline ends. The length of the CDR3 is 15 residues. Germline CDR1 and CDR2: SGHTA and FQGNSA. The CDR3 DNA sequence: TGTGCCAGCAGCAAAAAAGACGGGGCTAACTATGGCTACACCTTC. Its translation: CASSKKDGANYGYTF.

Note on this clone: Other nucleotide sequences in the sample specify the same CDR3. The CDR3 nucleotides are TGTGCCAGCAGTTACTCGACAGGTGGTAATTCACCCCTCCACTTT. This gives the protein CASSYSTGGNSPLHF. This chain connects TRBV6-5 to TRBJ1-6; D might be TRBD1 (6 bases). Germline V CDR1 and CDR2: MNHEY, SVGAGI. The CDR3 has 15 residues. Between the trimmed V and J ends, which lost 0 bases and 6 bases, there was a span of 9 bases.

There are a few counts of this clone. The rearrangement uses TRBV4-3 and TRBJ2-3; TRBD2 aligns across 9 bases. This CDR3 has 14 residues. Trimming cost V 4 bases and J 8 bases; bases outside gene matches: 7. The V gene's germline CDR1 is LGHNA and CDR2 YSLEER. CDR3 amino acids: CASSPQTSGLTQYF. The DNA of the CDR3 is TGCGCCAGCAGCCCCCAGACTAGCGGCCTTACGCAGTATTTT.

The rearrangement joins TRBV7-2 to TRBJ1-2; no definite D call. The CDR3 runs to 14 residues. V lost 3 bases and J 5 bases, leaving 13 bases between the germline ends. Germline V gives CDR1 SGHTA, CDR2 FQGNSA. CDR3 in DNA: TGTGCCAGCAGCTTCCGGAAAGAGGGATATGGCTACACCTTC. Protein sequence: CASSFRKEGYGYTF.

J is TRBJ1-5 and V is TRBV5-1, with 7 bases that match TRBD1. This CDR3 spans 16 amino acids. V shed 3 bases and J 1 base; nucleotides not matched to a gene: 7. Germline V lookup: CDR1 SGHRS, CDR2 YFSETQ. CDR3 amino acids: CASSSGPRGSNQPQHF. The CDR3 nucleotides are TGCGCCAGCAGCTCAGGTCCCAGGGGGAGCAATCAGCCCCAGCATTTT.

The genes are TRBV19 and TRBJ1-2, with D maybe TRBD1 (6 bases). V was trimmed by 5 bases and J by 3 bases, leaving 10 bases between them. The CDR3 runs to 13 residues. Germline-derived CDR1 and CDR2 are LNHDA and SQIVND (reference sequence). This CDR3 reads CASSEDRYYGYTF. For the CDR3, the DNA is TGTGCCAGTAGTGAAGACAGGTACTATGGCTACACCTTC.

V and J are TRBV10-2 and TRBJ2-7, with 10 bases lining up with TRBD1. The germline V gene encodes CDR1 WSHSY and CDR2 SAAADI. The CDR3 covers 15 residues. V was clipped by 3 bases and J by 2 bases; unmatched bases: 4. The CDR3 loop reads CASSDDRGLTYEQYF. In DNA form, the CDR3 reads TGCGCCAGCAGTGATGACAGGGGGCTGACCTACGAGCAGTACTTC.

V gene TRBV9 combines with J gene TRBJ2-7; a weak D match, TRBD1 (5 bases). V lost 4 bases and J 3 bases, leaving 11 bases between the germline ends. The CDR3 has 13 residues. CDR1 and CDR2 (germline): SGDLS, YYNGEE. CDR3 DNA sequence: TGTGCCAGCAGCACCCGAACAGGCTACGAGCAGTACTTC. It is translated as CASSTRTGYEQYF.

This clone was counted between two and nine times. V and J are TRBV21-1 and TRBJ2-1; the D call of TRBD2 is as the table states it, not checked on the DNA. TRBV21-1 is labeled a pseudogene. The CDR3 length is 18 residues. CDR3 sequence reads: CASSKAPRDRAPYNEQFF. CDR3 sequence (DNA): TGTGCCAGCAGCAAAGCCCCGAGGGATCGGGCCCCCTACAATGAGCAGTTCTTC.

The chain combines TRBV23-1 with TRBJ2-7; 7 bases agree with TRBD2. TRBV23-1 is given ORF status, its function remaining uncertain. The ends lost 0 bases at V and 6 bases at J; junction bases unmatched: 5. CDR3 length: 14 residues. The CDR3 DNA reads TGCGCCAGCAGTCAATCTGTGTCGGGGGGCGAGCAGTACTTC. This translates into CASSQSVSGGEQYF.

The chain combines TRBV6-5 with TRBJ1-1; TRBD1 agrees at 7 bases. The V gene end was trimmed by 4 bases and the J gene end by 3 bases; junction bases not matched to a gene: 2. The germline gives CDR1 MNHEY, CDR2 SVGAGI. The CDR3 contains 13 residues. The CDR3 spells CASSSTGDTEAFF. The CDR3 DNA sequence: TGTGCCAGCAGTTCCACAGGGGACACTGAAGCTTTCTTT.

The rearrangement joins TRBV5-4 to TRBJ2-5; 16 positions match TRBD2. The CDR3 consists of 16 residues. Trimming cost V 4 bases and J 6 bases; bases outside gene matches: 6. Germline lookup yields CDR1 SGHNT and CDR2 YYREEE (reference sequence). CDR3 residues: CASSPGGLAGGKTQYF. The CDR3 DNA is TGTGCCAGCAGCCCCGGGGGACTAGCGGGAGGGAAGACCCAGTACTTC.

This clone was detected only a few times. V gene TRBV28 combines with J gene TRBJ2-3; D unclear. This CDR3 is 14 amino acids long. Trimming stripped 2 bases from V and 0 bases from J, with 6 bases between. Germline values: CDR1 MDHEN, CDR2 SYDVKM. CDR3 amino acids: CASSLGQSTDTQYF. The CDR3 DNA follows: TGTGCCAGCAGTTTAGGGCAGAGCACAGATACGCAGTATTTT.

The rearrangement joins TRBV18 to TRBJ2-7; 9 nucleotides match TRBD1. The CDR3 runs to 14 residues. Germline trimming cut 5 bases from V and 4 bases from J; bases unmatched to any gene: 6. Germline CDR1 is KGHSH and CDR2 is LQKENI. The CDR3 bases are TGTGCCAGCTCAGGGACAGGGTCTAGTTACGAGCAGTACTTC. It codes for CASSGTGSSYEQYF.

The rearrangement uses TRBV6-5 and TRBJ2-1; no reliable D call. Per germline, CDR1 MNHEY and CDR2 SVGAGI. This CDR3 contains 15 residues. V lost 4 bases, J lost 3 bases, and 13 bases lay in between. This chain's CDR3 is CASSSWRSGYNEQFF. DNA for the CDR3: TGTGCCAGCAGTTCATGGCGGTCTGGCTACAATGAGCAGTTCTTC.

V gene TRBV5-6 combines with J gene TRBJ2-7; possibly TRBD1 for D (6 bases). Germline-derived CDR1 and CDR2 are SGHDT and YYEEEE. The CDR3 totals 14 residues. Deletions cut 4 bases from V and 7 bases from J, with 18 bases between. CDR3 nucleotide sequence: TGTGCCAGCAGCATACAGGGTGGGGTTAGAGAGCAGTACTTC. This codes for CASSIQGGVREQYF. Full variable domain (remainder filled in from reference TRBV5-6 and TRBJ2-7): DAGVTQSPTHLIKTRGQQVTLRCSPKSGHDTVSWYQQALGQGPQFIFQYYEEEERQRGNFPDRFSGHQFPNYSSELNVNALLLGDSALYLCASSIQGGVREQYFGPGTRLTVT.

There are a few counts of this clone. The chain carries TRBV9 and TRBJ1-5, with TRBD1 identical over 10 bases. CDR3 length: 15 amino acids. Germline CDR1 is SGDLS and CDR2 is YYNGEE. J gave up 5 bases and V 2 bases, and 4 bases lay outside the gene matches. The CDR3 reads CASSVGQGGYQPQHF. Written as DNA, the CDR3 is TGTGCCAGCAGCGTTGGACAGGGGGGGTATCAGCCCCAGCATTTT. Supplemented by reference TRBV9 and TRBJ1-5, the full variable domain reads DSGVTQTPKHLITATGQRVTLRCSPRSGDLSVYWYQQSLDQGLQFLIQYYNGEERAKGNILERFSAQQFPDLHSELNLSSLELGDSALYFCASSVGQGGYQPQHFGDGTRLSIL.